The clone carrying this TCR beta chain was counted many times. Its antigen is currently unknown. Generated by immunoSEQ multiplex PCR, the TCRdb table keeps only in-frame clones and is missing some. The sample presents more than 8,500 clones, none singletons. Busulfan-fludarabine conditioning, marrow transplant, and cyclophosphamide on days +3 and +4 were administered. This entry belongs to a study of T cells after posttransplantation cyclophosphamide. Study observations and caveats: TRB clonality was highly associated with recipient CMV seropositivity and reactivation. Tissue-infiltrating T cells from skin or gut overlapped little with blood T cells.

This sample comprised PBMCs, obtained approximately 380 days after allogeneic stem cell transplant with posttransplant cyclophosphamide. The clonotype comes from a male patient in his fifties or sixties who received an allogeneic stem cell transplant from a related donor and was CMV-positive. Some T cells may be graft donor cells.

CDR3 DNA sequence: TGTGCCAGCAGCTTACTCGGAGGTTCCGGGGAGCTGTTTTTT. It codes for CASSLLGGSGELFF. The chain recombines TRBV7-9 with TRBJ2-2; maybe TRBD2 (5 bases). This CDR3 is built from 14 residues. Trimming removed 2 bases from V and 6 bases from J, with 10 bases in between. Germline V CDR1 and CDR2: SEHNR, FQNEAQ (reference sequence). Full variable domain (remainder filled in from reference TRBV7-9 and TRBJ2-2): DTGVSQNPRHKITKRGQNVTFRCDPISEHNRLYWYRQTLGQGPEFLTYFQNEAQLEKSRLLSDRFSAERPKGSFSTLEIQRTEQGDSAMYLCASSLLGGSGELFFGEGSRLTVL.